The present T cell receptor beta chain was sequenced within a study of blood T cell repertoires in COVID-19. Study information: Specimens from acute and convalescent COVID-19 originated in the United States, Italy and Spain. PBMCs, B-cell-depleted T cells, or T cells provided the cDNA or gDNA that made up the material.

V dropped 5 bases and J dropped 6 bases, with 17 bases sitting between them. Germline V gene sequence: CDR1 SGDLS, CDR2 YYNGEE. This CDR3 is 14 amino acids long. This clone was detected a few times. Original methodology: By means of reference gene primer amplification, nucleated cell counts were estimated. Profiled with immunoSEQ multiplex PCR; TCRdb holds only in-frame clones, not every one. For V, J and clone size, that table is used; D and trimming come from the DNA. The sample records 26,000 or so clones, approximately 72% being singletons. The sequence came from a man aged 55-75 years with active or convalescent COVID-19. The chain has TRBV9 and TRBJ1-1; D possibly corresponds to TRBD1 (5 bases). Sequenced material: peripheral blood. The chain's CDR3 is CASREQEGLSEAFF. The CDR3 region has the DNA TGTGCCAGCAGAGAGCAGGAGGGGCTCTCTGAAGCTTTCTTT. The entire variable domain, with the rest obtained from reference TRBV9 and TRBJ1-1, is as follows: DSGVTQTPKHLITATGQRVTLRCSPRSGDLSVYWYQQSLDQGLQFLIQYYNGEERAKGNILERFSAQQFPDLHSELNLSSLELGDSALYFCASREQEGLSEAFFGQGTRLTVV.